One and the same sample provided the 11 T cell receptor beta chains below, sequenced in a study of cytomegalovirus exposure and HLA in healthy donors. Primers included in the PCR were 60 Vbeta and 13 Jbeta primers. Only in-frame clones appear in the TCRdb table, and some are missing; sequencing was by immunoSEQ multiplex PCR. Of about 180,000 clones detected, 82% appear once; the ten largest clones hold more than 1.5%. Sequencing input: PBMCs. The source of these receptors is a man aged 35 to 55 in good health and CMV-seronegative.

Written as DNA, the CDR3 is TGTGCCAGCAGCATTCCGCGGGGGGGAGAGACCCAGTACTTC. It translates to CASSIPRGGETQYF. The gene calls are TRBV11-3 and TRBJ2-5, with 9 positions matching TRBD2. The V and J ends lost 5 bases and 4 bases, in that order; junction bases with no gene match: 5. The CDR3 runs 14 residues. Germline V gene data show CDR1 as SGHNT and CDR2 as YENEEA. The full variable domain, its missing parts supplied by reference TRBV11-3 and TRBJ2-5, is EAGVVQSPRYKIIEKKQPVAFWCNPISGHNTLYWYLQNLGQGPELLIRYENEEAVDDSQLPKDRFSAERLKGVDSTLKIQPAELGDSAVYLCASSIPRGGETQYFGPGTRLLVL.

V usage is TRBV10-3 and J usage is TRBJ1-1, with D maybe TRBD1 (6 bases). Germline V lookup: CDR1 ENHRY, CDR2 SYGVKD. Between the trimmed V and J ends, which lost 4 bases and 2 bases, there was a span of 11 bases. The CDR3 length is 14 residues. Here the CDR3 reads CAISGGGANTEAFF. As DNA, the CDR3 is TGTGCCATCAGTGGTGGGGGGGCTAACACTGAAGCTTTCTTT.

V gene TRBV6-1 combines with J gene TRBJ1-3, with 7 bases lining up with TRBD1. The CDR3 covers 15 residues. V lost 4 bases to trimming and J lost 0 bases; unmatched junction nucleotides: 3. In germline, CDR1 is MNHNS, CDR2 SASEGT. The CDR3 DNA follows: TGTGCCAGCAGTGGACAGGGTTTCTCTGGAAACACCATATATTTT. It is translated as CASSGQGFSGNTIYF.

V and J are TRBV6-5 and TRBJ2-5, with TRBD2 identical over 9 bases. The J call may be mistaken, given a closer DNA end match to TRBJ2-7. From germline, CDR1 is MNHEY and CDR2 SVGAGI. The CDR3 spans 15 residues. The CDR3 here is CASSYVAGAEYEQYF. The CDR3 DNA is TGTGCCAGCAGTTACGTAGCGGGAGCGGAGTACGAGCAGTACTTC.

This clone has more than one count but fewer than ten. Other DNA variants within this sample encode the same CDR3. V gene TRBV28 combines with J gene TRBJ1-2, with 9 bases identical to TRBD1. V shed 2 bases, J shed 4 bases, and the junction held 2 bases outside the gene matches. Germline V gives CDR1 MDHEN, CDR2 SYDVKM. The CDR3 is 14 amino acids. CDR3 nucleotides: TGTGCCAGCAGTTTAACAGGGGGCGCCTATGGCTACACCTTC. Its protein is CASSLTGGAYGYTF.

The chain has TRBV19 and TRBJ1-2; tentatively, D is TRBD1 (5 bases). CDR3 size: 14 residues. Trimming took 6 bases from V and 5 from J, leaving 16 bases between them. Germline CDR1 and CDR2: LNHDA and SQIVND (reference sequence). The CDR3 loop is CASSRPGVRYGYTF. CDR3 in DNA: TGTGCCAGTAGCCGTCCGGGGGTTCGGTATGGCTACACCTTC.

The chain couples TRBV7-9 to TRBJ2-5; 7 bases fit TRBD1. The trim removed 1 base at V and 3 bases at J, leaving 5 bases unmatched. Germline CDR1 SEHNR, CDR2 FQNEAQ (reference sequence). There are 15 residues in the CDR3. The CDR3 region is CASSLGLGGKETQYF. For the CDR3, the DNA is TGTGCCAGCAGCTTAGGATTAGGGGGCAAAGAGACCCAGTACTTC.

The chain is built from TRBV7-3 and TRBJ2-2; 8 bases agree with TRBD1. Trimming removed 7 bases from V and 5 bases from J; junction bases left unmatched: 6. Looked up from germline, CDR1 is SGHTA and CDR2 is FQGTGA. The CDR3 consists of 14 residues. The CDR3 DNA follows: TGTGCCAGCACCCCAGGGGGCCGAACCGGGGAGCTGTTTTTT. Protein product: CASTPGGRTGELFF. The entire variable domain, with the rest obtained from reference TRBV7-3 and TRBJ2-2, is as follows: GAGVSQTPSNKVTEKGKYVELRCDPISGHTALYWYRQSLGQGPEFLIYFQGTGAADDSGLPNDRFFAVRPEGSVSTLKIQRTERGDSAVYLCASTPGGRTGELFFGEGSRLTVL.

This chain joins TRBV15 and TRBJ2-5; 7 bases fit TRBD1. Trimming took 3 bases from V and 3 from J; bases not matched to a gene: 4. The germline CDR1 and CDR2 sequences are LNHNV and YYDKDF (reference sequence). This CDR3 is 14 amino acids long. The CDR3 loop reads CATSRGQQEETQYF. DNA for the CDR3: TGTGCCACCAGCAGGGGACAGCAGGAAGAGACCCAGTACTTC.

The CDR3 here is CASSQGFYGYTF. Written as DNA, the CDR3 is TGTGCCAGTAGTCAGGGGTTCTATGGCTACACCTTC. The V call is TRBV19, the J call TRBJ1-2, with D perhaps TRBD1 (6 bases). V gave up 5 bases and J gave up 4 bases, with 8 bases separating them. This CDR3 has 12 residues. CDR1 and CDR2 from the germline V gene are LNHDA and SQIVND (reference sequence).

To note about this clone: Other DNA sequences of this sample code for an identical CDR3. The chain couples TRBV7-9 to TRBJ2-2; no clear D gene. V shed 5 bases and J shed 4 bases, with 8 bases lying between them. The CDR3 spans 13 residues. CDR1 SEHNR and CDR2 FQNEAQ come from the germline V gene (reference sequence). The DNA for the CDR3 is TGTGCCAGCAGCCCGACGGGCACCGGGGAGCTGTTTTTT. Protein: CASSPTGTGELFF.